What follows are 3 T cell receptor beta chains derived from one specimen sequenced in a study of beta chain features in type 1 diabetes. Study-wide findings and caveats: Shorter TCRB CDR3s, moderately but significantly so, marked every one of the four CD4+ subsets in Type 1 diabetes patients.

Which antigens these TCRs recognize remains unknown. Expressed TCRB transcripts were sequenced because the entire RNA isolate underwent reverse transcription. TCRdb's copy holds only in-frame clones and misses some; the assay was immunoSEQ multiplex PCR. This table has about 640,000 clones, 9.5% to 15% appearing once. Sequencing used naive CD4+ T cells from blood. The receptors originated from a man aged 30 to 39 with type 1 diabetes.

The J gene is TRBJ1-6, the V gene TRBV7-3; 7 positions match TRBD1. This CDR3 has 16 residues. V shed 4 bases, J shed 5 bases, and the junction held 8 bases outside the gene matches. CDR1 is SGHTA and CDR2 is FQGTGA in the germline V gene. The CDR3 loop reads CASSSYPGQDNSPLHF. For the CDR3, the DNA is TGTGCCAGCAGCTCCTACCCCGGACAGGATAATTCACCCCTCCACTTT.

This chain connects TRBV9 to TRBJ2-1; TRBD2 matches at 12 bases. Losses at the gene ends were 4 bases for V and 11 bases for J; bases not matched to a gene: 13. The CDR3 is 16 amino acids. Per germline, CDR1 SGDLS and CDR2 YYNGEE. CDR3 in DNA: TGTGCCAGCAGCTCAATCTCTAGCGGGGGGGCCTCGAAGCAGTTCTTC. This codes for CASSSISSGGASKQFF.

Concerning this clone: The same CDR3 is also encoded by other DNA sequences in this sample. J is TRBJ1-2 and V is TRBV9, with 9 bases matching TRBD1. J was trimmed by 2 bases and V by 2 bases; bases with no gene match: 1. Germline CDR1 reads SGDLS; CDR2 reads YYNGEE. The length of the CDR3 is 14 residues. The CDR3 sequence is CASSVGQGNYGYTF. The DNA for the CDR3 is TGTGCCAGCAGCGTCGGACAGGGGAACTATGGCTACACCTTC.